What follows is one T cell receptor beta chain and its context. Its recognized antigen is unknown. Base qualities were left out, and no much larger clone turns up one base away. The label giving this sample's treatment or condition can be read as: live attenuated yellow fever vaccine strain. At each blood-draw timepoint, two biological replicates of bulk PBMCs were collected. A standard Ficoll-Paque protocol was used to isolate PBMCs from peripheral blood. TriZol was used to extract RNA from bulk PBMCs, from CD4 and CD8 fractions, and from dextramer-positive and dextramer-negative fractions. The CDR3 covers 17 residues, taking in both the cysteine and the phenylalanine. Only the CDR3 DNA stays, 51 bases, in frame from base 1. V was cut back by 2 bases and J by 4 bases, leaving a gap of 21 bases between them. CDR1 SQVTM and CDR2 ANQGSEA were looked up in the germline V gene. Synthesis of TCR cDNA relied on 5'RACE template switching, a step that introduced a universal primer site along with unique molecular identifiers. cDNA synthesis was primed from both the TCR alpha and TCR beta constant segments. Library amplification used two PCR steps, and the second PCR step added sample barcodes and sequencing adapters. Sequencing of libraries was performed on Illumina HiSeq 2500 (2x100 bp) or NovaSeq (2x150 bp). In the authors' own workflow: MIGEC handled demultiplexing of reads and collapsing into UMI consensus sequences, while MiXCR performed V(D)J alignment. Using edgeR on replicate PBMC samples, clonotypes were called vaccine-responding if FDR was below 0.01 and the log2 fold change was above 5 up to day 15. CD4 or CD8 identity was assigned to each bulk clonotype according to whether the clonotype was present at higher abundance in the sequenced CD4 repertoire or the sequenced CD8 repertoire. TCRdb reworked the public reads: Q25 trimming with fastp, MiXCR clone assembly, productive beta chains retained. Every entry covers one CDR3 protein and lists the most common genes and DNA from its rows. TCRdb's processing, not the authors', yielded these V and J calls. The sample has some 550,000 distinct CDR3 sequences on record, roughly 21% of them singletons. In total, the top ten clones hold approximately 14% of the sample.

These data originate in a study of T cells after yellow fever vaccination (dated by TCRdb to about 2019). Regarding the research as a whole: Libraries from fractions with low cell numbers were prepared with the SMART-Seq v4 Ultra Low Input RNA kit. To follow T-cell clones before and after primary and booster YFV17D yellow fever vaccination, bulk TCR alpha and beta repertoires were sequenced over time. Two healthy male donors made up the cohort, one aged 18 to 29 years and the other aged 30 to 40 years. Blood was drawn at multiple timepoints before and after primary and secondary immunization, with bulk PBMC replicates and cell subsets isolated. Findings and caveats that apply to the study as a whole: Computational filtering was needed because FACS-sorted repertoires could contain abundant contaminating clonotypes from the bulk population. After the booster, most clones that had expanded after primary vaccination were detected again (almost 97% of CD4 and more than 85% of CD8), suggesting broad maintenance of memory. The secondary T-cell response was weaker than the primary response but faster, peaking on day 5 instead of day 15. A small share of clonotypes was detected in both CD4 and CD8 compartments, with the overlap likely arising from convergent recombination. Because the study included only a couple of donors, the extent to which the findings can be generalized is limited.

This TCR was sampled from a man younger than 40 who received the YFV17D yellow fever vaccine. The V gene is TRBV29-1 and the J gene is TRBJ2-1; the best D guess is TRBD1, with 5 bases matching. The source was PBMCs, collected 15 days after the yellow fever booster vaccination. The nucleotide sequence reads TGCAGCGTTGAAACGAGTCTTGTCAGGGCCAAATACAATGAGCAGTTCTTC. It codes for CSVETSLVRAKYNEQFF.